Listed here is a single T cell receptor (beta chain). Its matching antigen is unknown. This specimen belongs to a study of cytotoxic CD8 clonotypes in ibrutinib-treated CLL. This table comes from immunoSEQ multiplex PCR, and its TCRdb copy is limited to in-frame clones, with some not included. The data contain some 85,000 clones, approximately 80% of them singletons. V lost 5 bases, J lost 0 bases, and 11 bases lay in between. Germline V gene lookup returns CDR1 SNHLY and CDR2 FYNNEI. The CDR3 contains 15 residues. Study-wide results and caveats: Clonality went up at ibrutinib response and then declined back toward baseline at progression.

Genomic DNA in an amount of about 2 micrograms was extracted from cryopreserved PBMCs and used for the preparation of TCR beta libraries. The TCR was taken from a human donor with chronic lymphocytic leukemia. Specimen: PBMCs, collected after 24 months of ibrutinib treatment. The chain combines TRBV2 with TRBJ1-3, with a possible D match to TRBD1 (5 bases). The CDR3: CASSPQAISGNTIYF. CDR3 DNA sequence: TGTGCCAGCAGTCCACAGGCTATCTCTGGAAACACCATATATTTT.